These 27 T cell receptor beta chains were sequenced from one sample in a study of blood T cell repertoires in COVID-19. This table comes from immunoSEQ multiplex PCR, and its TCRdb copy is limited to in-frame clones, with some not included. Here the sample spans about 500,000 clones, about 89% being singletons. Material for sequencing was peripheral blood. The origin of the receptors is a woman between 50 and 59 years old with COVID-19, enrolled during active disease.

A remark on this clone: Other nucleotide sequences from this sample produce the same CDR3. This rearrangement joins TRBV20-1 to TRBJ1-2; possible D gene TRBD1, 5 bases. Germline V gene sequence: CDR1 DFQATT, CDR2 SNEGSKA (reference sequence). The CDR3 has 11 amino acids. The V end lost 6 bases, the J end lost 8 bases, and 13 bases lay between the germline ends. The CDR3 coding sequence is TGCAGTGCGCGGTCCGGGGGGGGCTACACCTTC. Protein product: CSARSGGGYTF.

The V gene is TRBV5-1, the J gene TRBJ1-2; D is possibly TRBD1 (5 bases). The V end lost 5 bases, the J end lost 4 bases, and 12 bases lay between the germline ends. Germline assignment: CDR1 SGHRS and CDR2 YFSETQ. This CDR3 region has 13 residues. CDR3 in amino acids: CASSSRQRYGYTF. CDR3 DNA sequence: TGCGCCAGCAGTTCGAGACAGCGCTATGGCTACACCTTC.

The V call is TRBV15, the J call TRBJ1-2, with 10 bases identical to TRBD1. The CDR3 runs 16 residues. Trimming at V came to 1 base and at J to 4 bases, leaving 6 bases not matched to a gene. The V gene's germline CDR1 is LNHNV and CDR2 YYDKDF (reference sequence). The CDR3 reads CATSRGTGTGAYGYTF. The CDR3 bases are TGTGCCACCAGCAGAGGGACCGGGACAGGGGCCTATGGCTACACCTTC. The full variable domain, with the rest looked up from reference TRBV15 and TRBJ1-2, is DAMVIQNPRYQVTQFGKPVTLSCSQTLNHNVMYWYQQKSSQAPKLLFHYYDKDFNNEADTPDNFQSRRPNTSFCFLDIRSPGLGDTAMYLCATSRGTGTGAYGYTFGSGTRLTVV.

J is TRBJ1-1 and V is TRBV6-5, with a possible D match to TRBD1 (6 bases). Germline CDR1 and CDR2: MNHEY and SVGAGI. V lost 3 bases, J lost 3 bases, and 11 bases lay in between. This CDR3 has 14 amino acids. The CDR3 sequence is CASSYSHRDTEAFF. CDR3 coding DNA: TGTGCCAGCAGTTATTCCCACAGGGACACTGAAGCTTTCTTT.

This clone appeared once. V is TRBV28 and J is TRBJ1-4; D gene unclear. Between the trimmed V and J ends, which lost 5 bases and 4 bases, there was a span of 11 bases. Germline V CDR1 and CDR2: MDHEN, SYDVKM. The length of the CDR3 is 14 residues. The CDR3 nucleotides read TGTGCCAGCAGTCTTACACGGGTTAATGAAAAACTGTTTTTT. Its protein is CASSLTRVNEKLFF.

The rearrangement uses TRBV7-2 and TRBJ1-2; 12 bases agree with TRBD1. Germline CDR1 is SGHTA and CDR2 is FQGNSA. The CDR3 extends over 16 amino acids. J gave up 13 bases and V 5 bases, and 17 bases lay outside the gene matches. CDR3: CASSQTSGTGGWRRTF. The CDR3 DNA sequence: TGTGCCAGCAGCCAGACTTCCGGGACAGGGGGCTGGCGTCGCACCTTC.

This sequence joins TRBV25-1 and TRBJ2-7, with a weak D call TRBD1 (6 bases). Trimming removed 4 bases at V and 7 bases at J, with 23 bases between. CDR1 is MGHDK, CDR2 SYGVNS, per germline. CDR3 size: 16 residues. CDR3 bases: TGTGCCAGCAGTGTCATCCGGCCAGGGGCTCGGGGAGAGCAGTACTTC. It encodes CASSVIRPGARGEQYF.

The rearrangement joins TRBV27 to TRBJ2-3; TRBD1 is a possible D gene (6 bases). V was shortened by 7 bases and J by 2 bases, with 10 bases between the two germline ends. Germline lookup yields CDR1 MNHEY and CDR2 SMNVEV (reference sequence). This CDR3 contains 13 residues. For the CDR3, the DNA is TGTGCCAGCACGGACAGAGCCACAGATACGCAGTATTTT. This gives the protein CASTDRATDTQYF.

V and J are TRBV30 and TRBJ1-2; D possibly corresponds to TRBD1 (6 bases). V was shortened by 1 base and J by 4 bases, with 19 bases between the two germline ends. The CDR3 contains 16 residues. Germline V gene data show CDR1 as GTSNPN and CDR2 as SVGIG (reference sequence). The CDR3 loop is CAWSGGLSASLYGYTF. The CDR3 nucleotides read TGTGCCTGGAGTGGGGGGCTATCAGCGAGTCTCTATGGCTACACCTTC.

The rearrangement uses TRBV29-1 and TRBJ1-5; the match to TRBD1 covers 7 bases. V lost 5 bases and J lost 5; bases outside the gene matches: 9. The CDR3 totals 14 residues. Per the germline V gene, CDR1 is SQVTM and CDR2 is ANQGSEA. The CDR3 loop reads CSVLGAGGDQPQHF. The CDR3 DNA reads TGCAGCGTTCTGGGGGCAGGGGGAGATCAGCCCCAGCATTTT. Full variable domain (outside the CDR3, taken from reference TRBV29-1 and TRBJ1-5): SAVISQKPSRDICQRGTSLTIQCQVDSQVTMMFWYRQQPGQSLTLIATANQGSEATYESGFVIDKFPISRPNLTFSTLTVSNMSPEDSSIYLCSVLGAGGDQPQHFGDGTRLSIL.

This chain joins TRBV7-8 and TRBJ1-4; 7 positions match TRBD1. Germline V gene lookup returns CDR1 SGHVS and CDR2 FQNEAQ. Losses at the gene ends were 1 base for V and 8 bases for J; bases not matched to a gene: 4. The CDR3 has 14 residues. CDR3 amino acids: CASSLGQGAEKLFF. The CDR3 nucleotides read TGTGCCAGCAGCTTAGGACAGGGAGCCGAAAAACTGTTTTTT.

This clone has just one count. V and J are TRBV27 and TRBJ2-2, with 9 positions matching TRBD1. This CDR3 contains 14 residues. Germline lookup yields CDR1 MNHEY and CDR2 SMNVEV (reference sequence). V shed 3 bases and J 7 bases; nucleotides not matched to a gene: 3. The CDR3 region is CASSLTGGSGELFF. DNA for the CDR3: TGTGCCAGCAGTTTGACAGGGGGGAGCGGGGAGCTGTTTTTT.

The chain carries TRBV10-3 and TRBJ2-3; the D gene is possibly TRBD2 (5 bases). CDR1 and CDR2 (germline): ENHRY, SYGVKD. Deletions cut 4 bases from V and 0 bases from J, with 17 bases between. This CDR3 comprises 17 residues. DNA for the CDR3: TGTGCCATCAGTGGTGTAGCGCTCTCCTCCAGCACAGATACGCAGTATTTT. It is translated as CAISGVALSSSTDTQYF.

CDR3 coding DNA: TGTGCCAGCAGCTTTACACCGACCGGGGAGCTGTTTTTT. This sequence encodes CASSFTPTGELFF. The gene calls are TRBV9 and TRBJ2-2; no clear D. The V gene lost 4 bases and the J gene lost 5 bases, with 9 bases spanning the gap. Germline V lookup: CDR1 SGDLS, CDR2 YYNGEE. The CDR3 runs to 13 residues.

J is TRBJ2-7 and V is TRBV7-2; 7 bases fit TRBD2. Germline loops: CDR1 SGHTA, CDR2 FQGNSA. The CDR3 contains 15 residues. The junction had 4 bases not matched to a gene; V was cut back by 0 bases and J by 2 bases. The CDR3 region has the DNA TGTGCCAGCAGCTTAGCGGGGGGGGGTCCCTACGAGCAGTACTTC. Amino acid sequence: CASSLAGGGPYEQYF.

The rearrangement joins TRBV6-6 to TRBJ1-1; possibly TRBD1 for D (6 bases). The CDR3 is 16 amino acids. CDR1 and CDR2 (germline): MNHNY, SVGAGI (reference sequence). Trimming left V 2 bases short and J 4 bases short, with 17 bases between. In nucleotides, the CDR3 is TGTGCCAGCAGTTACGCAAGGGGGGGCGCGGGCACTGAAGCTTTCTTT. It encodes CASSYARGGAGTEAFF.

This chain links TRBV19 with TRBJ1-5, with TRBD1 matching over 8 bases. CDR3 length equals 19 residues. Germline V gene lookup returns CDR1 LNHDA and CDR2 SQIVND (reference sequence). V shed 7 bases and J 2 bases; nucleotides not matched to a gene: 19. The CDR3 coding sequence is TGTGCCAGTAATGACCACAGGGGGGAATATCTTCGTCGCAATCAGCCCCAGCATTTT. It specifies CASNDHRGEYLRRNQPQHF.

The rearrangement links TRBV15 to TRBJ2-3, with 12 bases aligning to TRBD2. Per germline, CDR1 LNHNV and CDR2 YYDKDF (reference sequence). The CDR3 has 18 residues. After removal of 0 bases from V and 5 bases from J, the junction contained 9 bases not matched to a gene. The CDR3 protein is CATSRDHLLAGGQDTQYF. CDR3 nucleotide sequence: TGTGCCACCAGCAGAGATCATCTGCTAGCGGGGGGGCAAGATACGCAGTATTTT.

The chain couples TRBV4-1 to TRBJ1-3, with a weak D call TRBD1 (5 bases). The CDR3 contains 17 residues. V was clipped by 1 base and J by 0 bases, with 13 bases between them. CDR1 and CDR2 from the germline V gene are MGHRA and YSYEKL. DNA for the CDR3: TGCGCCAGCAGCCAAGCACCGACAGCTTACTCTGGAAACACCATATATTTT. This codes for CASSQAPTAYSGNTIYF.

The chain is built from TRBV30 and TRBJ2-2, with a possible D match to TRBD2 (6 bases). The germline gives CDR1 GTSNPN, CDR2 SVGIG (reference sequence). V lost 4 bases to trimming and J lost 5 bases, with 11 bases between them. This CDR3 region has 13 residues. The CDR3 loop reads CAWNDGTTGELFF. The CDR3 region has the DNA TGTGCCTGGAATGACGGGACTACCGGGGAGCTGTTTTTT.

The gene calls are TRBV5-1 and TRBJ2-3; TRBD2 agrees at 10 bases. The CDR3 has 15 residues. From germline, CDR1 is SGHRS and CDR2 YFSETQ. J was trimmed by 2 bases and V by 7 bases; bases with no gene match: 7. CDR3 in DNA: TGCGCCAGCGACGTAGCGGGGGGTTTCACAGATACGCAGTATTTT. This encodes CASDVAGGFTDTQYF.

The rearrangement joins TRBV5-8 to TRBJ2-3; perhaps TRBD2 as D (5 bases). Germline CDR1 is SGHTS and CDR2 is YDEGEE. The CDR3 contains 15 residues. Trimming stripped 6 bases from V and 4 bases from J, with 18 bases between. CDR3 in DNA: TGTGCCAGCACCCCGCCCCGGGATGGGTCAGATACGCAGTATTTT. It encodes CASTPPRDGSDTQYF.

The chain recombines TRBV12-5 with TRBJ1-5, with 8 nucleotides matching TRBD1. There are 15 residues in the CDR3. J gave up 3 bases and V 7 bases, and 8 bases lay outside the gene matches. Germline loops: CDR1 LGHNT, CDR2 FRNRAP. The CDR3 is CASALTGDANQPQHF. As DNA, the CDR3 is TGTGCTAGTGCCTTGACAGGGGACGCCAATCAGCCCCAGCATTTT.

The gene calls are TRBV2 and TRBJ2-5; D is perhaps TRBD1 (7 bases). CDR3 length equals 16 residues. The germline V and J ends were trimmed by 7 bases and 1 base, with 19 bases remaining between them. Per the germline V gene, CDR1 is SNHLY and CDR2 is FYNNEI. CDR3 coding DNA: TGTGCCAGCACCCCCAGGGGGGCTGAGGTCCAAGAGACCCAGTACTTC. This encodes CASTPRGAEVQETQYF.

J is TRBJ1-2 and V is TRBV3-1 (or the pseudogene TRBV3-2); no firm D call. The CDR3 runs to 13 residues. The germline V gene has CDR1 LGHDT and CDR2 YNNKEL (reference sequence). Trimming shortened V by 1 base and J by 8 bases, and 11 bases separated the two germline ends. The CDR3 is CASSQGWASGYTF. The DNA of the CDR3 is TGTGCCAGCAGCCAAGGCTGGGCCAGCGGCTACACCTTC.

The genes are TRBV2 and TRBJ2-7; 7 nucleotides agree with TRBD2. Trimming at V came to 3 bases and at J to 3 bases, leaving 11 bases not matched to a gene. This CDR3 is built from 16 residues. CDR1 and CDR2 (germline): SNHLY, FYNNEI. The CDR3 nucleotides are TGTGCCAGCAGTGAGAGCTCGACTAGCTGGAGCTACGAGCAGTACTTC. Its translation is CASSESSTSWSYEQYF.

This clone has a single count. The V gene is TRBV3-1 (or the pseudogene TRBV3-2), the J gene TRBJ1-6, with D unresolved. Per germline, CDR1 LGHDT and CDR2 YNNKEL (reference sequence). Trimming took off 3 bases at V and 7 bases at J, with 10 bases between the two ends. The CDR3 loop spans 14 amino acids. The CDR3 spells CASSQGGPNSPLHF. CDR3 nucleotide sequence: TGTGCCAGCAGCCAGGGCGGGCCCAATTCACCCCTCCACTTT.